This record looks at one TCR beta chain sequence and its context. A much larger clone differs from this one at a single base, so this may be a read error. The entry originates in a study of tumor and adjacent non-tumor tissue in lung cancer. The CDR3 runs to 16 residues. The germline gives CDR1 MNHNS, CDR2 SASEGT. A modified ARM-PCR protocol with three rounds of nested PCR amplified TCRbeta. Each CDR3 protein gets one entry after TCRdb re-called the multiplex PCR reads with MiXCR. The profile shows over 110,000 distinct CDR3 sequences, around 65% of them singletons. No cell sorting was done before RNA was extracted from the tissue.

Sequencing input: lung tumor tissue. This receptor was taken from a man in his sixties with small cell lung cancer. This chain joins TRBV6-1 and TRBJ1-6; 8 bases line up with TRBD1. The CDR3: CVSSGSGTGRNSPLHF. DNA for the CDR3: TGTGTCAGCAGTGGCTCCGGGACAGGACGCAATTCACCCCTCCACTTT.